A single sample is the source of the 18 T cell receptor beta chains below, sequenced in a study of graft-versus-host responses after intestinal transplantation. Their antigen targets remain unknown. Clones were read by immunoSEQ multiplex PCR, and TCRdb kept only the in-frame ones, dropping some. Of 80,000 to 95,000 clones in the sample, just over 90% are singletons; the top ten hold roughly 2%. The source was unstimulated CD8+ T cells sorted from spleen or lymph node cells, collected before intestinal transplant. All receptors derive from a human donor who received an intestinal transplant.

CDR3 sequence: CASSLGRTGGITF. Here the CDR3 DNA reads TGTGCCAGCAGCTTAGGACGGACAGGCGGAATCACCTTC. The V gene is TRBV11-3, the J gene TRBJ1-2; 7 nucleotides align to TRBD1. V lost 1 base, J lost 13 bases, and 9 bases stayed unmatched. The germline gives CDR1 SGHNT, CDR2 YENEEA. CDR3 size: 13 residues.

This chain connects TRBV6-4 to TRBJ1-2; 11 bases match TRBD1. With V trimmed by 9 bases and J by 0 bases, 6 bases remained unmatched. CDR1 is MRHNA, CDR2 SNTAGT, per germline. The CDR3 is 15 amino acids. CDR3 nucleotide sequence: TGTGCCAGTCAGGGGGGACAGGGGGCTAACTATGGCTACACCTTC. This encodes CASQGGQGANYGYTF.

The rearrangement links TRBV6-5 to TRBJ1-4; 9 bases agree with TRBD1. Germline loops: CDR1 MNHEY, CDR2 SVGAGI. The CDR3 sequence is 15 residues long. V dropped 4 bases and J dropped 7; count of bases not matched to a gene: 7. The chain's CDR3 is CASSSTTGGSEKLFF. CDR3 in DNA: TGTGCCAGCAGTTCTACGACAGGGGGAAGTGAAAAACTGTTTTTT.

The chain employs TRBV2 and TRBJ1-2; 9 positions agree with TRBD1. CDR1 and CDR2 (germline): SNHLY, FYNNEI. Germline trimming cut 10 bases from V and 8 bases from J; bases unmatched to any gene: 5. This CDR3 is built from 11 residues. For the CDR3, the DNA is TGTGCCATCAGGACAGGGGACGGCTACACCTTC. This codes for CAIRTGDGYTF.

The genes are TRBV29-1 and TRBJ1-2, with a possible D match to TRBD1 (5 bases). The V end was cut by 0 bases, the J end by 7 bases, with 12 bases between. CDR1 is SQVTM, CDR2 ANQGSEA, per germline. This CDR3 contains 13 residues. The CDR3 DNA follows: TGCAGCGTTGAAGACATGGGGCGCGGTGGCTACACCTTC. Protein: CSVEDMGRGGYTF. The full variable domain, completed using reference TRBV29-1 and TRBJ1-2, is SAVISQKPSRDICQRGTSLTIQCQVDSQVTMMFWYRQQPGQSLTLIATANQGSEATYESGFVIDKFPISRPNLTFSTLTVSNMSPEDSSIYLCSVEDMGRGGYTFGSGTRLTVV.

The chain joins TRBV27 to TRBJ2-7; D is undetermined. V was pared by 4 bases and J by 2 bases, with 3 bases between. CDR1 is MNHEY and CDR2 is SMNVEV in the germline V gene (reference sequence). CDR3 length equals 11 residues. The CDR3 nucleotides read TGTGCCAGCAGTTCTCCCTACGAGCAGTACTTC. This translates into CASSSPYEQYF.

The rearrangement joins TRBV11-2 to TRBJ2-7, with 9 positions matching TRBD1. The CDR3 has 16 amino acids. CDR1 and CDR2 (germline): SGHAT, FQNNGV. The V and J ends lost 8 bases and 2 bases, in that order; junction bases with no gene match: 13. CDR3 coding DNA: TGTGCCAGCGAGGGTTACCGGGACAGGGAAACCTACGAGCAGTACTTC. It yields the protein CASEGYRDRETYEQYF.

The chain uses TRBV30 and TRBJ2-1, with 13 bases fitting TRBD2. The V segment lost 2 bases and the J segment 10 bases; nucleotides outside the gene matches: 5. The germline V gene encodes CDR1 GTSNPN and CDR2 SVGIG (reference sequence). There are 14 residues in the CDR3. In DNA, the CDR3 is TGTGCCTGGAGTTTAGGGACTAGCGGGGAAGAGCAGTTCTTC. Translation: CAWSLGTSGEEQFF.

This sequence joins TRBV4-3 and TRBJ2-7; 10 bases align to TRBD1. The CDR3 totals 15 residues. Germline CDR1 LGHNA, CDR2 YSLEER. After removal of 3 bases from V and 3 bases from J, the junction contained 5 bases not matched to a gene. The CDR3 DNA reads TGCGCCAGCAGCCAGGGACAGGGGAACCTCTACGAGCAGTACTTC. Residues: CASSQGQGNLYEQYF.

This chain connects TRBV2 to TRBJ2-1; possible D gene TRBD1, 6 bases. The CDR3 loop spans 10 amino acids. Per germline, CDR1 SNHLY and CDR2 FYNNEI. V was cut by 7 bases and J by 8 bases, with 6 bases left in between. The CDR3 DNA reads TGTGCCAGCAAGGGGGATGAGCAGTTCTTC. Amino acid sequence: CASKGDEQFF.

This chain joins TRBV12-5 and TRBJ2-7, with 11 bases fitting TRBD1. CDR1 LGHNT and CDR2 FRNRAP come from the germline V gene. This CDR3 comprises 18 residues. Germline trimming cut 4 bases from V and 6 bases from J; bases unmatched to any gene: 17. CDR3 DNA sequence: TGTGCTAGTGGTTCCGACAGACCGGGACAGGGGGTGGATTTCGAGCAGTACTTC. It encodes CASGSDRPGQGVDFEQYF.

The V and J genes are TRBV4-3 and TRBJ1-3; D is unresolved. The CDR3 has 15 residues. Germline CDR1 reads LGHNA; CDR2 reads YSLEER. The V gene lost 0 bases and the J gene lost 3 bases, with 9 bases spanning the gap. The CDR3 loop reads CASSQDWFSGNTIYF. Here the CDR3 DNA reads TGCGCCAGCAGCCAAGATTGGTTCAGTGGAAACACCATATATTTT.

In its sample, this clone was seen once. The chain couples TRBV7-2 to TRBJ1-2; D is possibly TRBD1 (6 bases). CDR3 length: 15 residues. Germline CDR1 and CDR2: SGHTA and FQGNSA. The ends were cut back, 5 bases at V and 8 bases at J, with 21 bases in the middle. The CDR3: CASSAEDSLDRGYTF. The DNA of the CDR3 is TGTGCCAGCAGCGCCGAGGACAGCCTCGATCGGGGCTACACCTTC.

The chain carries TRBV6-5 and TRBJ1-5; TRBD1 might be the D (5 bases). Germline assignment: CDR1 MNHEY and CDR2 SVGAGI. Between the trimmed V and J ends, which lost 7 bases and 0 bases, there was a span of 13 bases. This CDR3 comprises 15 residues. CDR3: CASTVAGGSNQPQHF. CDR3 sequence (DNA): TGTGCCAGCACAGTGGCGGGGGGTAGCAATCAGCCCCAGCATTTT.

The rearrangement joins TRBV10-2 to TRBJ2-5; D is ambiguous. The CDR3 consists of 13 residues. Germline V gene sequence: CDR1 WSHSY, CDR2 SAAADI. V was clipped by 7 bases and J by 0 bases, with 9 bases between them. CDR3 nucleotide sequence: TGCGCCAGCACGACTGCGTACCAAGAGACCCAGTACTTC. It yields the protein CASTTAYQETQYF.

The rearrangement uses TRBV27 and TRBJ2-7; 8 bases agree with TRBD1. The CDR3 sequence is 13 residues long. V lost 6 bases to trimming and J lost 5 bases; unmatched junction nucleotides: 6. In germline, CDR1 is MNHEY, CDR2 SMNVEV (reference sequence). CDR3 nucleotides: TGTGCCAGCAGGAAGACAGGGGCGGACGAGCAGTACTTC. It yields the protein CASRKTGADEQYF.

This clone was seen once. The chain carries TRBV5-6 and TRBJ1-1; TRBD1 agrees at 11 bases. The CDR3 has 14 residues. The J segment lost 7 bases and the V segment lost 5 bases, leaving 7 bases of the junction unmatched. Germline lookup yields CDR1 SGHDT and CDR2 YYEEEE. CDR3 sequence: CASRHGTGGFEAFF. The CDR3 DNA is TGTGCCAGCAGACACGGGACAGGGGGGTTTGAAGCTTTCTTT.

The V and J genes are TRBV27 and TRBJ2-1; D is possibly TRBD1 (5 bases). Germline V gives CDR1 MNHEY, CDR2 SMNVEV (reference sequence). With 7 bases removed from V and 0 bases from J, the gap between germline ends came to 7 bases. There are 13 residues in the CDR3. CDR3: CASIDSSYNEQFF. The CDR3 DNA is TGTGCCAGCATCGACAGCTCCTACAATGAGCAGTTCTTC.